What follows describes a single T cell receptor (beta chain). Antigen specificity is unknown. Vbeta (60) and Jbeta (13) primers were used in the PCR. Clones were sequenced by immunoSEQ multiplex PCR, and TCRdb holds only the in-frame ones, with some missing. The profile shows about 120,000 clones, 75% of them singletons. The data were obtained in a study of cytomegalovirus exposure and HLA in healthy donors. Study observations and caveats: In a later analysis, DRB1 alleles had the most associated TCRs; HLA-C alleles the fewest. Presence/absence analyses assumed roughly uniform sequencing depth across donors. A later analysis associated 15,000 or so TCR beta sequences with HLA alleles at a 0.05 false discovery rate. By a later analysis, the bulk of CMV-associated TCR beta chains appeared HLA-restricted.

Losses at the gene ends were 5 bases for V and 5 bases for J; bases not matched to a gene: 14. Germline-derived CDR1 and CDR2 are LNHDA and SQIVND (reference sequence). The CDR3 is made up of 16 amino acids. This TCR derives from a woman aged 40 to 50 in good health and CMV-seropositive. The sequencing input was PBMCs. The chain employs TRBV19 and TRBJ2-5; 7 positions match TRBD1. Here the CDR3 reads CASSSYLTGLGETQYF. Written as DNA, the CDR3 is TGTGCCAGTAGTTCCTATCTGACAGGGCTGGGGGAGACCCAGTACTTC.